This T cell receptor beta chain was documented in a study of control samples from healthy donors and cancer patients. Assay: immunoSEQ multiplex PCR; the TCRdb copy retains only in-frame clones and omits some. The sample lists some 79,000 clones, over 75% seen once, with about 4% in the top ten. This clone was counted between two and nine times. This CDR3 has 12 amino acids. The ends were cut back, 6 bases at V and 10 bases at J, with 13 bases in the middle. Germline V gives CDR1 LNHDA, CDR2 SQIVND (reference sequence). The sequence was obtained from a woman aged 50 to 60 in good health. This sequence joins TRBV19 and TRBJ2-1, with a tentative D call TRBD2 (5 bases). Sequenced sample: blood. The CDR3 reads CASSPAVGEQFF. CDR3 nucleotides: TGTGCCAGTAGCCCAGCGGTAGGGGAGCAGTTCTTC.